Following are 9 T cell receptor beta chains from one sample sequenced in a study of PD-1 blockade in classical Hodgkin lymphoma. The method was immunoSEQ multiplex PCR; TCRdb's version includes in-frame clones alone and lacks a portion of them. This table has roughly 60,000 clones, around 90% appearing once. Relapse was seen in all patients after autologous stem cell transplantation, and brentuximab vedotin exposure was variable. The source was peripheral blood mononuclear cells (PBMCs), collected at baseline. These receptors came from a human donor with classical Hodgkin lymphoma.

This rearrangement joins TRBV5-8 to TRBJ2-3; unclear D gene. Germline CDR1 and CDR2: SGHTS and YDEGEE. Trimming cost V 3 bases and J 2 bases, with 16 bases left between them. The CDR3 is 16 residues long. DNA of the CDR3: TGTGCCAGCAGCTCCACTGAAAGATGGAACACAGATACGCAGTATTTT. This gives the protein CASSSTERWNTDTQYF.

The V call is TRBV7-2, the J call TRBJ2-1; 7 bases are shared with TRBD2. Germline V gene data show CDR1 as SGHTA and CDR2 as FQGNSA. The V segment lost 3 bases and the J segment 7 bases; nucleotides outside the gene matches: 9. The CDR3 loop spans 15 amino acids. As DNA, the CDR3 is TGTGCCAGCAGCTTGTACGGGCGGGAGTTAAATGAGCAGTTCTTC. Translating gives CASSLYGRELNEQFF.

This chain links TRBV6-1 with TRBJ1-1; D gene ambiguous. The CDR3 extends over 12 amino acids. Germline V gene sequence: CDR1 MNHNS, CDR2 SASEGT. V lost 3 bases and J 0 bases, leaving 2 bases between the germline ends. The CDR3 bases are TGTGCCAGCAGTGACGTGAACACTGAAGCTTTCTTT. Its translation is CASSDVNTEAFF.

The chain recombines TRBV25-1 with TRBJ2-1; D gene ambiguous. From germline, CDR1 is MGHDK and CDR2 SYGVNS. The CDR3 is made up of 12 amino acids. V was trimmed by 2 bases and J by 5 bases, leaving 4 bases between them. The CDR3: CASSELNNEQFF. CDR3 DNA: TGTGCCAGCAGTGAACTAAACAATGAGCAGTTCTTC.

This chain links TRBV30 with TRBJ2-7; TRBD1 agrees at 7 bases. With 2 bases clipped from V and 6 bases from J, the junction kept 10 bases outside the gene matches. Looked up from germline, CDR1 is GTSNPN and CDR2 is SVGIG (reference sequence). The CDR3 extends over 14 amino acids. The CDR3 nucleotides are TGTGCCTGGAGTCCTACAGGGGTAGTGTCCGAGCAGTACTTC. Its protein is CAWSPTGVVSEQYF. The complete variable domain, with remaining parts taken from reference TRBV30 and TRBJ2-7, reads SQTIHQWPATLVQPVGSPLSLECTVEGTSNPNLYWYRQAAGRGLQLLFYSVGIGQISSEVPQNLSASRPQDRQFILSSKKLLLSDSGFYLCAWSPTGVVSEQYFGPGTRLTVT.

This chain links TRBV11-3 with TRBJ2-3; D is uncertain. CDR1 and CDR2 (germline): SGHNT, YENEEA. V gave up 0 bases and J gave up 6 bases, with 4 bases separating them. The CDR3 consists of 12 residues. The CDR3 protein is CASSLDRDTQYF. CDR3 DNA sequence: TGTGCCAGCAGCTTAGACCGGGATACGCAGTATTTT.

As DNA, the CDR3 is TGTGCCAGTAGTGACCCAAGCGGGGCCGGAACCTACGAGCAGTACTTC. The encoded protein is CASSDPSGAGTYEQYF. The chain uses TRBV19 and TRBJ2-7; 7 bases line up with TRBD2. This CDR3 is built from 16 residues. V lost 5 bases to trimming and J lost 2 bases; unmatched junction nucleotides: 12. Germline loops: CDR1 LNHDA, CDR2 SQIVND (reference sequence).

The rearrangement joins TRBV5-1 to TRBJ2-5, with TRBD2 as a possible D gene (6 bases). V shed 4 bases and J shed 3 bases, with 13 bases lying between them. The CDR3 is 14 residues long. Germline V gene data show CDR1 as SGHRS and CDR2 as YFSETQ. CDR3 sequence: CASSQDYQEETQYF. CDR3 nucleotides: TGCGCCAGCAGCCAGGACTATCAGGAAGAGACCCAGTACTTC.

This sequence joins TRBV15 and TRBJ2-5; 7 bases fit TRBD2. Germline CDR1 is LNHNV and CDR2 is YYDKDF (reference sequence). Germline trimming cut 5 bases from V and 1 base from J; bases unmatched to any gene: 16. This CDR3 has 18 residues. CDR3 sequence (DNA): TGTGCCACCAGCCCGTCGCCGAGCGGGGCGTGGGGCCAAGAGACCCAGTACTTC. Its translation is CATSPSPSGAWGQETQYF.